A single sample is the source of the 23 T cell receptor beta chains below, sequenced in a study of cytomegalovirus exposure and HLA in healthy donors. TCRdb's copy holds only in-frame clones and misses some; the assay was immunoSEQ multiplex PCR. The sample yields about 150,000 clones, about 89% seen once. The specimen was PBMCs. The receptor set was obtained from a young woman in good health and CMV-seropositive.

This chain joins TRBV6-6 and TRBJ1-5; TRBD1 agrees at 8 bases. The length of the CDR3 is 15 residues. V shed 2 bases, J shed 7 bases, and the junction held 7 bases outside the gene matches. Germline CDR1 MNHNY, CDR2 SVGAGI (reference sequence). Here the CDR3 reads CASSYPGQGDQPQHF. CDR3 DNA: TGTGCCAGCAGTTACCCCGGACAGGGCGACCAGCCCCAGCATTTT.

The CDR3 sequence: CASSFQGSYNEQFF. The CDR3 DNA reads TGTGCCAGCAGTTTCCAGGGCTCCTACAATGAGCAGTTCTTC. The chain joins TRBV27 to TRBJ2-1; tentative D call: TRBD1 (5 bases). Germline-derived CDR1 and CDR2 are MNHEY and SMNVEV (reference sequence). This CDR3 comprises 14 residues. Trimming took off 3 bases at V and 0 bases at J, with 6 bases between the two ends.

The chain is built from TRBV5-4 and TRBJ2-7; 9 bases agree with TRBD2. Germline CDR1 and CDR2: SGHNT and YYREEE (reference sequence). The CDR3 length is 15 residues. V lost 4 bases to trimming and J lost 1 base; unmatched junction nucleotides: 6. CDR3 sequence (DNA): TGTGCCAGCAGCCCAGGACTAGCGCCGTCCTACGAGCAGTACTTC. Translating gives CASSPGLAPSYEQYF.

This clone was picked up many times. The chain joins TRBV4-3 to TRBJ1-1, with TRBD1 identical over 7 bases. Germline lookup yields CDR1 LGHNA and CDR2 YSLEER. This CDR3 is built from 14 residues. V shed 2 bases, J shed 3 bases, and the junction held 3 bases outside the gene matches. The CDR3 bases are TGCGCCAGCAGCCAAAAAACAGGGGACACTGAAGCTTTCTTT. This sequence encodes CASSQKTGDTEAFF.

The CDR3 spells CASSDGRGRTEAFF. The CDR3 DNA sequence: TGTGCCAGCAGTGATGGCAGGGGGCGAACTGAAGCTTTCTTT. The rearrangement uses TRBV2 and TRBJ1-1; 8 bases are a match to TRBD1. The CDR3 spans 14 residues. CDR1 is SNHLY, CDR2 FYNNEI, per germline. V was clipped by 3 bases and J by 5 bases; unmatched bases: 5. Based on the CDR3 plus reference TRBV2 and TRBJ1-1, the full variable domain is EPEVTQTPSHQVTQMGQEVILRCVPISNHLYFYWYRQILGQKVEFLVSFYNNEISEKSEIFDDQFSVERPDGSNFTLKIRSTKLEDSAMYFCASSDGRGRTEAFFGQGTRLTVV.

The chain joins TRBV7-2 to TRBJ2-7; 9 bases fit TRBD2. Germline CDR1 SGHTA, CDR2 FQGNSA. V lost 5 bases, J lost 0 bases, and 8 bases stayed unmatched. This CDR3 has 16 residues. CDR3 region: CASSRGLATSSYEQYF. CDR3 nucleotide sequence: TGTGCCAGCAGCCGAGGACTAGCGACAAGCTCCTACGAGCAGTACTTC.

The V call is TRBV27, the J call TRBJ2-2; 9 bases fit TRBD2. V gave up 7 bases and J gave up 5 bases; unmatched junction bases: 11. Germline CDR1 is MNHEY and CDR2 is SMNVEV (reference sequence). The CDR3 extends over 16 amino acids. CDR3 protein: CASTLGVAGVTGELFF. The CDR3, as DNA: TGTGCCAGCACCCTGGGGGTAGCGGGAGTAACCGGGGAGCTGTTTTTT.

The chain joins TRBV6-5 to TRBJ2-7; D might be TRBD2 (5 bases). The CDR3 is 14 residues long. Germline values: CDR1 MNHEY, CDR2 SVGAGI. Trimming removed 8 bases from V and 2 bases from J, with 16 bases in between. The CDR3 DNA is TGTGCCAGCCAAGAGACTAAATGGGCCTACGAGCAGTACTTC. Protein: CASQETKWAYEQYF.

The CDR3 reads CASSPGLITDTQYF. CDR3 bases: TGTGCCAGCAGCCCCGGACTGATCACAGATACGCAGTATTTT. This sequence joins TRBV7-2 and TRBJ2-3, with D maybe TRBD2 (5 bases). The V gene's germline CDR1 is SGHTA and CDR2 FQGNSA. Trimming took off 5 bases at V and 2 bases at J, with 11 bases between the two ends. The CDR3 contains 14 residues.

This clone has just one count. This sequence joins TRBV5-1 and TRBJ2-4; 10 bases map to TRBD2. Germline CDR1 and CDR2: SGHRS and YFSETQ. The CDR3 runs 16 residues. Trimming took 0 bases from V and 6 from J; bases not matched to a gene: 6. CDR3: CASSLGASGSPNIQYF. The CDR3 DNA is TGCGCCAGCAGCTTGGGGGCTAGCGGGAGTCCAAACATTCAGTACTTC. Together with reference TRBV5-1 and TRBJ2-4, the CDR3 gives the full variable domain: KAGVTQTPRYLIKTRGQQVTLSCSPISGHRSVSWYQQTPGQGLQFLFEYFSETQRNKGNFPGRFSGRQFSNSRSEMNVSTLELGDSALYLCASSLGASGSPNIQYFGAGTRLSVL.

This clone has just a few counts. The J gene is TRBJ1-1, the V gene TRBV18; D not certain. Trimming stripped 6 bases from V and 4 bases from J, with 12 bases between. CDR1 is KGHSH and CDR2 is LQKENI in the germline V gene. CDR3 length: 13 amino acids. CDR3 protein: CASSTQVSTEAFF. The CDR3 DNA reads as TGTGCCAGCTCCACCCAGGTTAGCACTGAAGCTTTCTTT.

This chain joins TRBV27 and TRBJ2-3; a weak D match, TRBD2 (5 bases). The CDR3 runs 14 residues. The germline V and J ends were trimmed by 11 bases and 0 bases, with 15 bases remaining between them. CDR1 MNHEY and CDR2 SMNVEV come from the germline V gene (reference sequence). The CDR3 reads CASTGGGSTDTQYF. The CDR3, as DNA: TGTGCCTCTACGGGTGGCGGGAGCACAGATACGCAGTATTTT.

The chain recombines TRBV5-1 with TRBJ1-4; 7 nucleotides match TRBD1. The junction had 13 bases not matched to a gene; V was cut back by 0 bases and J by 5 bases. The CDR3 is 18 amino acids. Germline V gene lookup returns CDR1 SGHRS and CDR2 YFSETQ. This CDR3 is CASSLAPRGGRVNEKLFF. Here the CDR3 DNA reads TGCGCCAGCAGCTTGGCCCCGAGAGGGGGCCGGGTAAATGAAAAACTGTTTTTT.

The chain is built from TRBV27 and TRBJ1-2, with a tentative D call TRBD1 (5 bases). The germline V gene encodes CDR1 MNHEY and CDR2 SMNVEV (reference sequence). Trimming removed 2 bases from V and 2 bases from J, with 6 bases in between. The CDR3 has 13 amino acids. The CDR3 region is CASSLRQNYGYTF. The DNA of the CDR3 is TGTGCCAGCAGTTTACGACAGAACTATGGCTACACCTTC.

The chain has TRBV7-2 and TRBJ2-2; TRBD1 aligns across 12 bases. The J segment lost 13 bases and the V segment lost 5 bases, leaving 8 bases of the junction unmatched. The CDR3 extends over 14 amino acids. The germline CDR1 and CDR2 sequences are SGHTA and FQGNSA. CDR3 amino acids: CASSQPGTGGGLFF. In DNA form, the CDR3 reads TGTGCCAGCAGCCAACCGGGGACAGGGGGCGGGCTGTTTTTT.

The V and J genes are TRBV18 and TRBJ2-7, with 7 bases aligning to TRBD2. J was trimmed by 7 bases and V by 2 bases; bases with no gene match: 5. The CDR3 runs to 13 residues. CDR1 is KGHSH and CDR2 is LQKENI in the germline V gene. The CDR3 sequence is CASSPGTTGEQYF. In DNA form, the CDR3 reads TGTGCCAGCTCACCAGGGACTACCGGGGAGCAGTACTTC.

This rearrangement joins TRBV5-1 to TRBJ2-1; D gene unclear. CDR1 SGHRS and CDR2 YFSETQ come from the germline V gene. Trimming took 2 bases from V and 6 from J, leaving 12 bases between them. This CDR3 comprises 14 residues. The CDR3 sequence: CASSFQYGSNEQFF. The CDR3 nucleotides read TGCGCCAGCAGCTTCCAGTACGGGTCCAATGAGCAGTTCTTC.

In the case of this clone: Other DNA sequences within the sample encode an identical CDR3. This chain links TRBV7-9 with TRBJ2-7; 9 bases agree with TRBD1. The CDR3 has 12 residues. Germline values: CDR1 SEHNR, CDR2 FQNEAQ (reference sequence). V lost 6 bases and J lost 5; bases outside the gene matches: 2. The CDR3 DNA reads TGTGCCAGCAGTCGGACAGGGGACGAGCAGTACTTC. Translated: CASSRTGDEQYF.

This clone was recorded once. This chain joins TRBV5-6 and TRBJ2-5, with TRBD2 matching 7 bases. Germline trimming cut 6 bases from V and 5 bases from J; bases unmatched to any gene: 4. The CDR3 runs 12 residues. The germline CDR1 and CDR2 sequences are SGHDT and YYEEEE. The CDR3 region has the DNA TGTGCCAGCAACTGGGAGGGGGAGACCCAGTACTTC. Its protein product is CASNWEGETQYF.

The rearrangement joins TRBV7-9 to TRBJ2-5; tentative D call: TRBD1 (6 bases). Germline V gene sequence: CDR1 SEHNR, CDR2 FQNEAQ (reference sequence). V shed 4 bases and J shed 5 bases, with 20 bases lying between them. This CDR3 is 16 amino acids long. The DNA for the CDR3 is TGTGCCAGCAGCTCGACAGGTGGGGGTATTTTGGAGACCCAGTACTTC. It codes for CASSSTGGGILETQYF.

V usage is TRBV9 and J usage is TRBJ2-5; TRBD1 aligns across 10 bases. J gave up 3 bases and V 1 base, and 3 bases lay outside the gene matches. Germline values: CDR1 SGDLS, CDR2 YYNGEE. The CDR3 is 15 amino acids. The CDR3 here is CASSVLGTGEETQYF. CDR3 coding DNA: TGTGCCAGCAGCGTACTAGGGACAGGGGAAGAGACCCAGTACTTC.

The chain recombines TRBV5-5 with TRBJ2-7; 7 bases are a match to TRBD1. The J segment lost 5 bases and the V segment lost 4 bases, leaving 12 bases of the junction unmatched. In germline, CDR1 is SGHKS, CDR2 YYEKEE (reference sequence). The CDR3 spans 15 residues. This CDR3 reads CASSLDGQALDEQYF. In nucleotides, the CDR3 is TGTGCCAGCAGCCTGGACGGACAGGCCTTAGACGAGCAGTACTTC.

J is TRBJ2-3 and V is TRBV29-1; 10 positions match TRBD2. Germline V gene sequence: CDR1 SQVTM, CDR2 ANQGSEA. V shed 5 bases, J shed 0 bases, and the junction held 8 bases outside the gene matches. CDR3 length: 16 residues. The CDR3, as DNA: TGCAGCGTTACTGGACTAGCGGAGGTTAGCACAGATACGCAGTATTTT. It is translated as CSVTGLAEVSTDTQYF.